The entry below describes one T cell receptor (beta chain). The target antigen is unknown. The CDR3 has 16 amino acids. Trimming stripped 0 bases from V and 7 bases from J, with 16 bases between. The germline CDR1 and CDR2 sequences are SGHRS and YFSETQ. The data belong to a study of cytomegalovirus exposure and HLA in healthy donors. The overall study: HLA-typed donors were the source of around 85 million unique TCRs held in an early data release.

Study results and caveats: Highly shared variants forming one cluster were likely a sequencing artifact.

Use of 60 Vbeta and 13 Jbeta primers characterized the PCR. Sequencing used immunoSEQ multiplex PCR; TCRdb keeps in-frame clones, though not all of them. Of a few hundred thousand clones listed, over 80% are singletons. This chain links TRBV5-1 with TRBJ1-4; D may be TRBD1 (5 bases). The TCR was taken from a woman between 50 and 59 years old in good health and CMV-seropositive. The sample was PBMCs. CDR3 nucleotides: TGCGCCAGCAGCTTGGCTCCCCAGGGAATTGGTGAAAAACTGTTTTTT. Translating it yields CASSLAPQGIGEKLFF.